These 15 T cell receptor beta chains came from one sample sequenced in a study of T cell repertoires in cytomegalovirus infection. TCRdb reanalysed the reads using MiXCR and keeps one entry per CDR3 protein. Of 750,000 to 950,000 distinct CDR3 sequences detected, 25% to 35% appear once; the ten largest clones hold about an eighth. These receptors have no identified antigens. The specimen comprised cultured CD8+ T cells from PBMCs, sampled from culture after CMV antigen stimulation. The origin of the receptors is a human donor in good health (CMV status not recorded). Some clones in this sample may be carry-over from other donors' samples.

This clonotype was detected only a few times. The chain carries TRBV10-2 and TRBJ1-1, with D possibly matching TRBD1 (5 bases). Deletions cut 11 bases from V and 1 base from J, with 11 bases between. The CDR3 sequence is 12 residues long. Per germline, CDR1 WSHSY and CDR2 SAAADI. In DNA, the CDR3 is TGCGCCGGGGGAAGAGGGAACACTGAAGCTTTCTTT. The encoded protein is CAGGRGNTEAFF.

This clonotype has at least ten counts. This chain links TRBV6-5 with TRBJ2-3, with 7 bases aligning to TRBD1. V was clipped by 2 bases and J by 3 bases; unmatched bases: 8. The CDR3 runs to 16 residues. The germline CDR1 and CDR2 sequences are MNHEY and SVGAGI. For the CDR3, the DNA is TGTGCCAGCAGTTACCTCACCAGGGGGATGACAGATACGCAGTATTTT. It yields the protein CASSYLTRGMTDTQYF.

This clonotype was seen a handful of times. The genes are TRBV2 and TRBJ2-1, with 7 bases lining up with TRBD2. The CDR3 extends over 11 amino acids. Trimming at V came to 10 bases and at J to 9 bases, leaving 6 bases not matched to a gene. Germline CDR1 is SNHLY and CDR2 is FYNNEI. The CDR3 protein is CAKGLGIEQFF. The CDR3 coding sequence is TGTGCCAAAGGACTAGGCATTGAGCAGTTCTTC.

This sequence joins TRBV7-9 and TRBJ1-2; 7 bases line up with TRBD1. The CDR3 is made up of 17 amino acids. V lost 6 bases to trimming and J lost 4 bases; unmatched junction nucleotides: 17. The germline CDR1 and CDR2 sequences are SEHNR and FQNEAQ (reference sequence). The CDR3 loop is CASRNRDRHKSTYGYTF. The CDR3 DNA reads TGTGCCAGCAGGAACCGGGACAGACATAAATCAACCTATGGCTACACCTTC. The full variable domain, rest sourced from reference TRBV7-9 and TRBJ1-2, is DTGVSQNPRHKITKRGQNVTFRCDPISEHNRLYWYRQTLGQGPEFLTYFQNEAQLEKSRLLSDRFSAERPKGSFSTLEIQRTEQGDSAMYLCASRNRDRHKSTYGYTFGSGTRLTVV.

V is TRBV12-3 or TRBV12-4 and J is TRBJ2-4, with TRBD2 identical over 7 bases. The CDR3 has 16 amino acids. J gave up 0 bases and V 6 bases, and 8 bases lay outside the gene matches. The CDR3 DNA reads TGTGCCAGCAGCCCGAGGGAGGGACTAGCCAAAAACATTCAGTACTTC. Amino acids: CASSPREGLAKNIQYF.

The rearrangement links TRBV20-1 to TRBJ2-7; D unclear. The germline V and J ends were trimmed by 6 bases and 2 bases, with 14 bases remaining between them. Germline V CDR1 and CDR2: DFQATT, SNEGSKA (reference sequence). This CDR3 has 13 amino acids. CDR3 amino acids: CSAWVAPTYEQYF. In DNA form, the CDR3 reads TGCAGTGCCTGGGTGGCCCCAACCTACGAGCAGTACTTC.

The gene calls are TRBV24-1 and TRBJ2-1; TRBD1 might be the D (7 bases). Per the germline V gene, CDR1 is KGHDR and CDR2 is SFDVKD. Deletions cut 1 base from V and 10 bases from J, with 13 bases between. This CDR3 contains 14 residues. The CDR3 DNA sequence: TGTGCCACCAGTGATTTTCAGGGGGGACACGAGCAGTTCTTC. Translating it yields CATSDFQGGHEQFF.

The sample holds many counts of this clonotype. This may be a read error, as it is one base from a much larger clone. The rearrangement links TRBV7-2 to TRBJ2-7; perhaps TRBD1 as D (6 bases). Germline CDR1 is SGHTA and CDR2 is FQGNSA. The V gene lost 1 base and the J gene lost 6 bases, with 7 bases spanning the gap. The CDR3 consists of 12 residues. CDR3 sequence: CASSLGRGEQYF. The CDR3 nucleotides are TGTGCCAGCAGCTTAGGCAGGGGCGAGCAGTACTTC. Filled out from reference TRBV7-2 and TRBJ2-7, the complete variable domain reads GAGVSQSPSNKVTEKGKDVELRCDPISGHTALYWYRQSLGQGLEFLIYFQGNSAPDKSGLPSDRFSAERTGGSVSTLTIQRTQQEDSAVYLCASSLGRGEQYFGPGTRLTVT.

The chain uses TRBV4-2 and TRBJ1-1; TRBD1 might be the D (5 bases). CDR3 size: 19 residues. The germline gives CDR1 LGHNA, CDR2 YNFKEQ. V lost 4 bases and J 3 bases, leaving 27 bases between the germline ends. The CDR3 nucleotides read TGTGCCAGCAGCCTAACCCCGGGCCCGACGCAGGGATGGGACACTGAAGCTTTCTTT. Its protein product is CASSLTPGPTQGWDTEAFF.

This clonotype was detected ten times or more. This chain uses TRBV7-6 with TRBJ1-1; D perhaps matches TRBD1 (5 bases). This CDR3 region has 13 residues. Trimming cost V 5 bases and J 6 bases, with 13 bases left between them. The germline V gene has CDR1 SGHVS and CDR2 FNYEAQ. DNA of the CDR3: TGTGCCAGCAGCCCGGGGCGGGGCCCTGAAGCTTTCTTT. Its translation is CASSPGRGPEAFF. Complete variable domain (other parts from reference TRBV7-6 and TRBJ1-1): GAGVSQSPRYKVTKRGQDVALRCDPISGHVSLYWYRQALGQGPEFLTYFNYEAQQDKSGLPNDRFSAERPEGSISTLTIQRTEQRDSAMYRCASSPGRGPEAFFGQGTRLTVV.

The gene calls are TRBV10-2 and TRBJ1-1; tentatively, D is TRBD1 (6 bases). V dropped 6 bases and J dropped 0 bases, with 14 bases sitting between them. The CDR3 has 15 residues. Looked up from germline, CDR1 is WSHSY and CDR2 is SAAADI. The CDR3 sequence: CASRDLTGLNTEAFF. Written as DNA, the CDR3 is TGCGCCAGCAGGGACCTAACAGGGTTGAACACTGAAGCTTTCTTT.

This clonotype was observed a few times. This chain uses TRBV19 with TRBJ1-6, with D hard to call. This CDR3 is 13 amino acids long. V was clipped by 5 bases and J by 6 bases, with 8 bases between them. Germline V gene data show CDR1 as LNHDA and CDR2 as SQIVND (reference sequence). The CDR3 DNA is TGTGCCAGTAGTTTCCGGCTTAATTCACCCCTCCACTTT. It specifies CASSFRLNSPLHF.

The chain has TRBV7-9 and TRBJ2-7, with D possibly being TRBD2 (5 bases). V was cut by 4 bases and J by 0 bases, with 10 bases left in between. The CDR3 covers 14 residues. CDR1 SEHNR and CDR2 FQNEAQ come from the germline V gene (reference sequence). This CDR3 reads CASSSQRNSYEQYF. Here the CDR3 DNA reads TGTGCCAGCAGCTCTCAGCGGAACTCCTACGAGCAGTACTTC.

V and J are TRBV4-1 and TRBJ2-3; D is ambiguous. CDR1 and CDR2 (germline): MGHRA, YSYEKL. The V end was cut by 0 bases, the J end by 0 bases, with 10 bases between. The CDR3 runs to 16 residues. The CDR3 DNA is TGCGCCAGCAGCCAAGATCCTGGCAGAAGCACAGATACGCAGTATTTT. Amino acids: CASSQDPGRSTDTQYF.

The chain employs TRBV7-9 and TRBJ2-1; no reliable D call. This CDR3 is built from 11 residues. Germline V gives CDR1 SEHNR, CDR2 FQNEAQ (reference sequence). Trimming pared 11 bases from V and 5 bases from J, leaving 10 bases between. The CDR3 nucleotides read TGTGCCTGCGAGCTTCACAATGAGCAGTTCTTC. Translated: CACELHNEQFF. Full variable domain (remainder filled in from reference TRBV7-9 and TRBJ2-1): DTGVSQNPRHKITKRGQNVTFRCDPISEHNRLYWYRQTLGQGPEFLTYFQNEAQLEKSRLLSDRFSAERPKGSFSTLEIQRTEQGDSAMYLCACELHNEQFFGPGTRLTVL.